The rows below give T cell receptor beta chains drawn from one sample of a study of cytomegalovirus exposure and HLA in healthy donors. TCRdb keeps only in-frame clones here, not all; method: immunoSEQ multiplex PCR. The sample records over 150,000 clones, almost 85% being singletons. Specimen: PBMCs. The origin of the receptors is a girl aged 5-17 years in good health and CMV-seropositive. Each CDR3 is given with its conserved first and last residue. Each record gives: clone size, J gene, V gene, D gene, CDR3 protein, CDR3 DNA. D genes are given only for firm matches. For some rows the clone size is stated as once, few or many, or as a class when expanded; others skip it.

clone size: -
J gene: TRBJ2-7
V gene: TRBV5-1
D gene: -
CDR3 protein: CASTLEGPYEQYF
CDR3 DNA: TGCGCCAGCACCCTAGAGGGCCCCTACGAGCAGTACTTC

clone size: -
J gene: TRBJ1-5
V gene: TRBV9
D gene: -
CDR3 protein: CASSPQWAGEPQHF
CDR3 DNA: TGTGCCAGCAGCCCCCAGTGGGCGGGGGAGCCCCAGCATTTT

clone size: -
J gene: TRBJ1-2
V gene: TRBV6-4
D gene: TRBD1
CDR3 protein: CASSPEGAHLGGYTF
CDR3 DNA: TGTGCCAGCAGTCCGGAGGGGGCGCATTTAGGGGGCTACACCTTC

clone size: -
J gene: TRBJ1-6
V gene: TRBV28
D gene: -
CDR3 protein: CASSLRGVKNSPLHF
CDR3 DNA: TGTGCCAGCAGTCTGCGGGGCGTAAAGAATTCACCCCTCCACTTT

clone size: -
J gene: TRBJ1-4
V gene: TRBV6-6
D gene: TRBD1
CDR3 protein: CASRGTGETNEKLFF
CDR3 DNA: TGTGCCAGCAGGGGAACAGGGGAAACTAATGAAAAACTGTTTTTT

clone size: -
J gene: TRBJ2-5
V gene: TRBV5-1
D gene: TRBD2
CDR3 protein: CASSLTGGEQETQYF
CDR3 DNA: TGCGCCAGCAGCCTAACCGGGGGGGAACAAGAGACCCAGTACTTC

clone size: -
J gene: TRBJ1-1
V gene: TRBV5-4
D gene: -
CDR3 protein: CASSWGLNTEAFF
CDR3 DNA: TGTGCCAGCAGCTGGGGACTTAACACTGAAGCTTTCTTT

clone size: -
J gene: TRBJ1-1
V gene: TRBV5-1
D gene: -
CDR3 protein: CASSHGQTEAFF
CDR3 DNA: TGCGCCAGCAGCCACGGACAGACTGAAGCTTTCTTT

clone size: -
J gene: TRBJ1-1
V gene: TRBV5-1
D gene: TRBD1
CDR3 protein: CASSPATGLGNTEAFF
CDR3 DNA: TGCGCCAGCAGCCCTGCGACAGGGTTGGGCAACACTGAAGCTTTCTTT

clone size: -
J gene: TRBJ1-5
V gene: TRBV19
D gene: -
CDR3 protein: CASRGQGNQPQHF
CDR3 DNA: TGTGCCAGTAGGGGCCAGGGGAACCAGCCCCAGCATTTT

clone size: -
J gene: TRBJ2-7
V gene: TRBV7-9
D gene: -
CDR3 protein: CASTSGSWGFYEQYF
CDR3 DNA: TGTGCCAGCACCTCCGGGAGTTGGGGATTTTACGAGCAGTACTTC

clone size: -
J gene: TRBJ1-1
V gene: TRBV4-1
D gene: -
CDR3 protein: CASSQKWEGVNTEAFF
CDR3 DNA: TGCGCCAGCAGCCAAAAGTGGGAAGGGGTGAACACTGAAGCTTTCTTT

clone size: once
J gene: TRBJ1-1
V gene: TRBV5-1
D gene: TRBD1
CDR3 protein: CASSTWTGRSTEAFF
CDR3 DNA: TGCGCCAGCAGCACATGGACAGGGCGAAGTACTGAAGCTTTCTTT

clone size: -
J gene: TRBJ1-2
V gene: TRBV25-1
D gene: -
CDR3 protein: CASSSNGYTF
CDR3 DNA: TGTGCCAGCAGTAGCAATGGCTACACCTTC

clone size: -
J gene: TRBJ1-1
V gene: TRBV29-1
D gene: -
CDR3 protein: CSVEEFGGRTEAFF
CDR3 DNA: TGCAGCGTTGAAGAGTTTGGTGGGAGAACTGAAGCTTTCTTT

clone size: -
J gene: TRBJ1-5
V gene: TRBV28
D gene: -
CDR3 protein: CASSPRFGGAIRQPQHF
CDR3 DNA: TGTGCCAGCAGTCCGCGGTTCGGGGGGGCGATTCGTCAGCCCCAGCATTTT

clone size: -
J gene: TRBJ1-2
V gene: TRBV4-1
D gene: TRBD1
CDR3 protein: CASSQRQQGAPLSYGYTF
CDR3 DNA: TGCGCCAGCAGCCAGAGACAACAGGGGGCCCCGCTCTCCTATGGCTACACCTTC

clone size: -
J gene: TRBJ1-2
V gene: TRBV9
D gene: TRBD1
CDR3 protein: CASSVQQGAYNYGYTF
CDR3 DNA: TGTGCCAGCAGCGTACAACAGGGGGCTTATAACTATGGCTACACCTTC

clone size: few
J gene: TRBJ1-1
V gene: TRBV6-5
D gene: -
CDR3 protein: CASSSPERQLSEAFF
CDR3 DNA: TGTGCCAGCAGTTCTCCGGAAAGACAGCTAAGTGAAGCTTTCTTT

clone size: -
J gene: TRBJ1-1
V gene: TRBV27
D gene: TRBD1
CDR3 protein: CASSLSRTGTEAFF
CDR3 DNA: TGTGCCAGCAGTTTATCTCGGACAGGGACTGAAGCTTTCTTT

clone size: -
J gene: TRBJ1-3
V gene: TRBV11-2
D gene: TRBD1
CDR3 protein: CASSHPGGPGNTIYF
CDR3 DNA: TGTGCCAGCAGCCATCCAGGGGGTCCTGGAAACACCATATATTTT

clone size: -
J gene: TRBJ2-5
V gene: TRBV6-5
D gene: TRBD2
CDR3 protein: CASSHLAGGKEIQYF
CDR3 DNA: TGTGCCAGCAGTCATCTAGCGGGGGGGAAAGAGATCCAGTACTTC

clone size: -
J gene: TRBJ1-2
V gene: TRBV9
D gene: TRBD1
CDR3 protein: CASSARDSLAYGYTF
CDR3 DNA: TGTGCCAGCAGCGCCAGGGACAGCCTGGCCTATGGCTACACCTTC

clone size: -
J gene: TRBJ2-5
V gene: TRBV4-1
D gene: TRBD2
CDR3 protein: CASSFRLAGETQYF
CDR3 DNA: TGCGCCAGCAGCTTTCGACTAGCCGGCGAGACCCAGTACTTC

clone size: -
J gene: TRBJ1-1
V gene: TRBV4-2
D gene: -
CDR3 protein: CASNHGGVTEAFF
CDR3 DNA: TGTGCCAGCAACCATGGGGGGGTAACTGAAGCTTTCTTT

clone size: -
J gene: TRBJ1-1
V gene: TRBV6-5
D gene: TRBD1
CDR3 protein: CASSRHRGRTEAFF
CDR3 DNA: TGTGCCAGCAGTCGACACAGGGGTAGGACTGAAGCTTTCTTT

clone size: -
J gene: TRBJ1-1
V gene: TRBV9
D gene: -
CDR3 protein: CASSIQGNTEAFF
CDR3 DNA: TGTGCCAGCAGTATTCAGGGGAACACTGAAGCTTTCTTT

clone size: -
J gene: TRBJ2-1
V gene: TRBV4-2
D gene: -
CDR3 protein: CASSQEARREEQFF
CDR3 DNA: TGTGCCAGCAGCCAAGAAGCTAGGCGTGAGGAGCAGTTCTTC

clone size: few
J gene: TRBJ2-3
V gene: TRBV6-5
D gene: -
CDR3 protein: CASGGHLTDTQYF
CDR3 DNA: TGTGCCTCTGGGGGACACCTCACAGATACGCAGTATTTT

clone size: -
J gene: TRBJ2-1
V gene: TRBV7-6
D gene: -
CDR3 protein: CASSPMGGRDEQFF
CDR3 DNA: TGTGCCAGCAGCCCAATGGGGGGGCGAGATGAGCAGTTCTTC

clone size: -
J gene: TRBJ2-6
V gene: TRBV25-1
D gene: -
CDR3 protein: CASTSGANVLTF
CDR3 DNA: TGTGCCAGCACGTCTGGGGCCAACGTCCTGACTTTC

clone size: -
J gene: TRBJ1-4
V gene: TRBV21-1
D gene: -
CDR3 protein: CASSAGPGSNEKLFF
CDR3 DNA: TGTGCCAGCAGCGCCGGTCCCGGTTCTAATGAAAAACTGTTTTTT

clone size: few
J gene: TRBJ1-2
V gene: TRBV18
D gene: TRBD1
CDR3 protein: CASSDDRAFGYTF
CDR3 DNA: TGTGCCAGCTCAGACGACAGGGCATTTGGCTACACCTTC

clone size: -
J gene: TRBJ2-7
V gene: TRBV6-5
D gene: TRBD1
CDR3 protein: CASSYSGRGRTDEQYF
CDR3 DNA: TGTGCCAGCAGTTACTCGGGCAGGGGGAGAACCGACGAGCAGTACTTC

clone size: -
J gene: TRBJ1-1
V gene: TRBV27
D gene: -
CDR3 protein: CASSFAGFGGGSEAFF
CDR3 DNA: TGTGCCAGCAGTTTTGCGGGTTTTGGGGGCGGGTCTGAAGCTTTCTTT

clone size: -
J gene: TRBJ2-1
V gene: TRBV4-1
D gene: TRBD2
CDR3 protein: CASSPGRGLAGAYNEQFF
CDR3 DNA: TGCGCCAGCAGCCCAGGGAGGGGGCTAGCGGGGGCCTACAATGAGCAGTTCTTC

clone size: once
J gene: TRBJ2-1
V gene: TRBV7-9
D gene: -
CDR3 protein: CASSPLYVYSVGDEQFF
CDR3 DNA: TGTGCCAGCAGCCCCTTGTATGTGTATTCGGTCGGGGATGAGCAGTTCTTC

clone size: -
J gene: TRBJ2-1
V gene: TRBV5-1
D gene: TRBD2
CDR3 protein: CASSLGTSGGSEQFF
CDR3 DNA: TGCGCCAGCAGCCTCGGGACTAGCGGGGGGTCGGAGCAGTTCTTC

clone size: once
J gene: TRBJ2-7
V gene: TRBV5-4
D gene: -
CDR3 protein: CASSEDYDYEQYF
CDR3 DNA: TGTGCCAGCAGCGAGGACTACGACTACGAGCAGTACTTC

clone size: -
J gene: TRBJ2-7
V gene: TRBV10-3
D gene: -
CDR3 protein: CAISGGQSYEQYF
CDR3 DNA: TGTGCCATCAGTGGAGGACAGTCCTACGAGCAGTACTTC

clone size: -
J gene: TRBJ2-3
V gene: TRBV15
D gene: -
CDR3 protein: CATSRAGTDTQYF
CDR3 DNA: TGTGCCACCAGCAGAGCAGGGACAGATACGCAGTATTTT

clone size: -
J gene: TRBJ1-3
V gene: TRBV7-6
D gene: TRBD1
CDR3 protein: CASSPPGTGVDTIYF
CDR3 DNA: TGTGCCAGCAGCCCCCCCGGGACAGGGGTGGACACCATATATTTT